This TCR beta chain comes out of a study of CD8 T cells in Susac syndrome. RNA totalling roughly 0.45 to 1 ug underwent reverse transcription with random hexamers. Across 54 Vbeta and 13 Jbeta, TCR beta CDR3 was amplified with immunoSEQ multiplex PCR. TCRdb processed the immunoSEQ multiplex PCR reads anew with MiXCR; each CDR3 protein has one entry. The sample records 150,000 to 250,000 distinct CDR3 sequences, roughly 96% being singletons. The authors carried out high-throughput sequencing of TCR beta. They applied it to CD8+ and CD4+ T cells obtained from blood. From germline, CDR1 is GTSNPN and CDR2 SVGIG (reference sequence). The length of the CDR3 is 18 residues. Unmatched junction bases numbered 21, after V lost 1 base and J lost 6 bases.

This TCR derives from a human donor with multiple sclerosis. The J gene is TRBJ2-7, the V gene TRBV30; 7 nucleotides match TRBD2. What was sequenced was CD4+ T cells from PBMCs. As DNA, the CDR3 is TGTGCCTGGAGTGGCCGTAACATCCGGGACTATTCGATCCTCGAGCAGTACTTC. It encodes CAWSGRNIRDYSILEQYF. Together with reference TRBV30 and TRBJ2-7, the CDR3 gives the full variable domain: SQTIHQWPATLVQPVGSPLSLECTVEGTSNPNLYWYRQAAGRGLQLLFYSVGIGQISSEVPQNLSASRPQDRQFILSSKKLLLSDSGFYLCAWSGRNIRDYSILEQYFGPGTRLTVT.